Included here is one T cell receptor beta chain sequence, with context. Its specificity is unknown. From germline, CDR1 is GTSNPN and CDR2 SVGIG (reference sequence). This CDR3 comprises 14 residues. Trimming took off 3 bases at V and 4 bases at J, with 12 bases between the two ends. This specimen comes from a study of cytomegalovirus exposure and HLA in healthy donors. Findings of the study overall: TCR beta V segments were, for the most part, productive about 90% or about 30% of the time in an earlier analysis. It was about 180 TCR beta chains that were listed as cytomegalovirus-associated. Presence/absence analyses rested on an assumption that sequencing depth was roughly uniform across donors.

The PCR ran on 60 Vbeta and 13 Jbeta primers. Per the authors' pipeline: In a later analysis, the count reached roughly 80 million unique TCR beta chains, with 9 million to 11 million shared. The data were produced by immunoSEQ multiplex PCR, yet TCRdb's version contains in-frame clones alone and is incomplete. V, J and clone size were drawn from that table, and D and trimming were deduced from the DNA. The table includes approximately 97,000 clones, less than 80% detected once. The rearrangement joins TRBV30 to TRBJ1-4; D not resolved. Sequencing was done on a sample of PBMCs. This receptor was obtained from a woman between 40 and 55 years old in good health and CMV-seropositive. The CDR3 region has the DNA TGTGCCTGGAGAGTGGGGAGTGGTAATGAAAAACTGTTTTTT. Its translation: CAWRVGSGNEKLFF.